The clone carrying this T cell receptor beta chain came up once. The antigen remains unidentified. It may be a read error: a sequence one base away is much more abundant. The data were taken from a study of molecular identifiers for immune sequencing clone quantification. Notes on the study in general: Spike-in Jurkat TCR RNA from a single cell reportedly registered among 900,000 to 1,000,000 naive cells.

TCRdb reprocessed the PCR reads with MiXCR, giving one entry per CDR3 protein. The sample lists about 630,000 distinct CDR3 sequences, about 25% occurring once. Germline V CDR1 and CDR2: SEHNR, FQNEAQ (reference sequence). This CDR3 is built from 14 residues. This clonotype was obtained from a human donor in good health. Some libraries in this study had Jurkat cell RNA spiked in. The sample comprised naive CD8+ T cells from blood, with Jurkat cell RNA spiked in. Subset meaning: FACS-sorted CD8+CD4-CCR7+CD45RA+ naive T cells. V gene TRBV7-9 combines with J gene TRBJ2-7; D may match TRBD1 or TRBD2 (5 bases each). This chain's CDR3 is CVSSPSGRPDEQYF. Written as DNA, the CDR3 is TGTGTCAGCAGCCCGTCGGGACGTCCGGACGAGCAGTACTTC.